The sequence of this TCR beta chain was determined in a study of shared clonotypes between healthy human individuals. Per the germline V gene, CDR1 is KGHSH and CDR2 is LQKENI. V shed 6 bases and J shed 4 bases, with 21 bases lying between them. CDR3 length equals 16 residues. Concerning this clone itself: Its antigen is still unknown.

Study outcomes and limitations: Although depth was large, rarefaction showed that sequencing of the sorted subsets was incomplete.

Method: immunoSEQ multiplex PCR; TCRdb's copy keeps in-frame clones and lacks some. In the table there are about 1 million clones, around 74% of which are singletons. The J gene is TRBJ1-1, the V gene TRBV18; possible D gene TRBD1, 6 bases. The TCR was taken from a man between 18 and 29 years old in good health. The sequenced material came from memory CD4+ T cells sorted from blood. Subset reported: CD45RA-negative fraction. The CDR3 DNA follows: TGTGCCAGCTCGTACAGGTTGGGGGCGGAGAGCACTGAAGCTTTCTTT. Protein product: CASSYRLGAESTEAFF.